This T cell receptor (beta chain) was observed in a study of CD8 T cells in ankylosing spondylitis. Quantitative molecular-barcoded 5'-RACE generated the TCR beta libraries. In TCRdb, the 5' RACE reads were re-called with MiXCR into one record per CDR3 protein. The repertoire holds some 37,000 distinct CDR3 sequences, with about 10% as singletons. J was trimmed by 4 bases and V by 2 bases; bases with no gene match: 3. CDR1 is LGHDT and CDR2 is YNNKEL in the germline V gene (reference sequence). The CDR3 contains 14 residues. This clonotype originated in a male donor with ankylosing spondylitis. Input material: synovial fluid, either unsorted or a sorted T cell fraction (not recorded which). The V and J genes are TRBV3-1 and TRBJ1-1; 8 bases line up with TRBD1. The CDR3 DNA reads as TGTGCCAGCAGCCAAAAAGACAGGGGCACTGAAGCTTTCTTT. Its protein is CASSQKDRGTEAFF.